This T cell receptor beta chain derives from a study of Ad26.COV2.S vaccination and SARS-CoV-2 variants. The treatment: around 19 received Ad26.COV2.S at low or high dose, single or two shots; a few received placebo; per-sample allocation not given. At day 63 after the first vaccine or placebo injection, samples were drawn. Germline assignment: CDR1 LNHDA and CDR2 SQIVND (reference sequence). Trimming left V 3 bases short and J 4 bases short, with 22 bases between. This CDR3 spans 18 amino acids. Using immunoSEQ multiplex PCR, the repertoire was profiled, and TCRdb retains in-frame clones only, with some absent. The table includes 400,000 to 500,000 clones, over 75% detected once.

The input for sequencing was peripheral blood, taken in a trial of Ad26.COV2.S vaccine versus placebo. This receptor was obtained from a person aged 18-60 years who received the Ad26.COV2.S COVID-19 vaccine or a placebo. This chain joins TRBV19 and TRBJ1-5, with D unresolved. CDR3 region: CASSITLSSGTSNQPQHF. The CDR3 DNA reads TGTGCCAGTAGTATTACCCTATCCTCAGGAACTAGTAATCAGCCCCAGCATTTT.